The sequence of this T cell receptor beta chain was determined in a study of persistence of HIV-infected CD4 T cells. Cells were stimulated with CMV-infected fibroblast lysates at approximately 10 ug/mL. Memory cells lacking CD40L and CD69 with high CD45RO were sorted. Remarks on this clone: Its target is not known.

Trimming took 6 bases from V and 0 from J, leaving 14 bases between them. The length of the CDR3 is 15 residues. Germline loops: CDR1 LGHNA, CDR2 YSLEER. The libraries were made with immunoSEQ version 4 in survey mode. TCRdb's table, derived via immunoSEQ multiplex PCR, lists solely in-frame clones and lacks some. Among some 31,000 clones listed, 82% were seen once. The genes are TRBV4-3 and TRBJ1-1; D not certain. The source was CD4+ T cells sorted from PBMCs after approximately 20-hour stimulation, collected from a patient who received antiretroviral therapy. The origin of this receptor is an adult man with HIV who was CMV-seropositive. CDR3 DNA: TGCGCCAGCAGGCGGGGTATCGGGGTGAACACTGAAGCTTTCTTT. Residues: CASRRGIGVNTEAFF.